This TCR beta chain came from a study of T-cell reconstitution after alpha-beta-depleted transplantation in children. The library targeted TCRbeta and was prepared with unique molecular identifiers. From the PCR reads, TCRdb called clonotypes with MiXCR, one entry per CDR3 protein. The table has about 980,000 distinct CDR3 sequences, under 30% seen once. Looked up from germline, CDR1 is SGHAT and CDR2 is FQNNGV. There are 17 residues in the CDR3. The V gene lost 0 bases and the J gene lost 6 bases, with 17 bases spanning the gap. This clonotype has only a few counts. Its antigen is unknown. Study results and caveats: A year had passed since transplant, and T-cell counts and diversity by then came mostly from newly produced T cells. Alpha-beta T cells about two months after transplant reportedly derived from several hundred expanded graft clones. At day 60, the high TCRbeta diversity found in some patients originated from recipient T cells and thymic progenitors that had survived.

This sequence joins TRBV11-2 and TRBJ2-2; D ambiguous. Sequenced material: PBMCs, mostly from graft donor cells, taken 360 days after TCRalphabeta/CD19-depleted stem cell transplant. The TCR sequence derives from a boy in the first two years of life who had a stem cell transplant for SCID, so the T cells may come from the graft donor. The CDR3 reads CASSLDGWDELPGELFF. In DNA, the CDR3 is TGTGCCAGCAGCTTAGATGGCTGGGATGAATTGCCCGGGGAGCTGTTTTTT.